The sequence of this TCR beta chain was determined in a study of control samples from healthy donors and cancer patients. Generated by immunoSEQ multiplex PCR, the TCRdb table keeps only in-frame clones and is missing some. The sample includes 130,000 to 150,000 clones, 90% to 95% of them seen just once. The CDR3 runs 15 residues. Germline V CDR1 and CDR2: SGHRS, YFSETQ. J gave up 1 base and V 4 bases, and 5 bases lay outside the gene matches. This receptor was taken from a man aged 60-69 years with colorectal cancer. Sequencing was done on a sample of PBMCs. This chain joins TRBV5-1 and TRBJ1-1; TRBD1 agrees at 9 bases. The CDR3 loop reads CASSPQGARNTEAFF. CDR3 in DNA: TGCGCCAGCAGCCCACAGGGGGCCAGGAACACTGAAGCTTTCTTT.